Following are 22 T cell receptor beta chains from one sample sequenced in a study of T cell responses to AZD1222 COVID-19 vaccine. Sequencing used immunoSEQ multiplex PCR; TCRdb keeps in-frame clones, though not all of them. The sample lists about 140,000 clones, less than 95% seen once, with 6.5% to 8% in the top ten. The sequences come from peripheral blood, collected 28 days after the second dose of the MenACWY control vaccine. These receptors came from an adult who received the MenACWY meningococcal vaccine as a control.

This clone came up a few times. CDR3 sequence (DNA): TGTGCCAGCAGGAAGGGAAGCACTGAAGCTTTCTTT. It yields the protein CASRKGSTEAFF. The chain recombines TRBV12-3 or TRBV12-4 with TRBJ1-1; D uncertain. V was clipped by 6 bases and J by 4 bases, with 9 bases between them. The CDR3 consists of 12 residues.

The chain has TRBV7-6 and TRBJ1-4; 8 bases align to TRBD1. This CDR3 contains 15 residues. CDR1 is SGHVS, CDR2 FNYEAQ, per germline. The trim removed 1 base at V and 8 bases at J, leaving 6 bases unmatched. CDR3 DNA: TGTGCCAGCAGCTTAGGCGGGACAGGTTGGGAAAAACTGTTTTTT. It translates to CASSLGGTGWEKLFF.

J is TRBJ2-5 and V is TRBV7-9, with 8 nucleotides matching TRBD2. After removal of 6 bases from V and 0 bases from J, the junction contained 6 bases not matched to a gene. The germline gives CDR1 SEHNR, CDR2 FQNEAQ (reference sequence). The CDR3 is made up of 15 amino acids. The CDR3 coding sequence is TGTGCCAGCAGTGAACGGGAGGGGTACCAAGAGACCCAGTACTTC. Translation gives CASSEREGYQETQYF.

Worth noting for this clone: This CDR3 is also generated by other DNA sequences in the sample. The chain has TRBV7-2 and TRBJ2-7, with TRBD1 matching 10 bases. J lost 6 bases, V lost 2 bases, and 4 bases had no gene match. The CDR3 is 14 amino acids. CDR1 SGHTA and CDR2 FQGNSA come from the germline V gene. The CDR3 protein is CASSLRDRGSEQYF. CDR3 DNA sequence: TGTGCCAGCAGCTTAAGGGACAGGGGAAGCGAGCAGTACTTC.

V is TRBV27 and J is TRBJ2-6; tentatively, D is TRBD1 (6 bases). Trimming took off 2 bases at V and 2 bases at J, with 10 bases between the two ends. This CDR3 comprises 16 residues. CDR1 MNHEY and CDR2 SMNVEV come from the germline V gene (reference sequence). This chain's CDR3 is CASSLTAGAGANVLTF. The DNA of the CDR3 is TGTGCCAGCAGTTTAACAGCAGGGGCTGGGGCCAACGTCCTGACTTTC.

Concerning this clone itself: Other DNA sequences of this sample code for an identical CDR3. The rearrangement uses TRBV11-2 and TRBJ1-6; tentatively, D is TRBD1 (6 bases). V lost 3 bases and J 8 bases, leaving 8 bases between the germline ends. Looked up from germline, CDR1 is SGHAT and CDR2 is FQNNGV. There are 13 residues in the CDR3. The CDR3 DNA reads TGTGCCAGCAGCTTGGAGGGGGATTCACCCCTCCACTTT. This encodes CASSLEGDSPLHF.

The genes are TRBV6-5 and TRBJ1-1; D call uncertain. This CDR3 is 13 amino acids long. V dropped 0 bases and J dropped 6 bases, with 8 bases sitting between them. CDR1 and CDR2 from the germline V gene are MNHEY and SVGAGI. The CDR3 is CASSYSNRAEAFF. The CDR3 DNA sequence: TGTGCCAGCAGTTACTCGAACCGGGCTGAAGCTTTCTTT.

This chain joins TRBV15 and TRBJ2-3; TRBD2 aligns across 9 bases. J was trimmed by 1 base and V by 1 base; bases with no gene match: 3. The CDR3 contains 16 residues. Germline V gene sequence: CDR1 LNHNV, CDR2 YYDKDF (reference sequence). The CDR3 sequence: CATSRVSGSRTDTQYF. CDR3 sequence (DNA): TGTGCCACCAGCAGAGTTAGCGGGAGTCGCACAGATACGCAGTATTTT.

This rearrangement joins TRBV3-1 (or the pseudogene TRBV3-2) to TRBJ2-2; D gene unclear. This CDR3 is 16 amino acids long. The germline CDR1 and CDR2 sequences are LGHDT and YNNKEL (reference sequence). V lost 0 bases and J 0 bases, leaving 8 bases between the germline ends. This CDR3 is CASSQDGVPNTGELFF. For the CDR3, the DNA is TGTGCCAGCAGCCAAGACGGCGTACCGAACACCGGGGAGCTGTTTTTT.

V and J are TRBV23-1 and TRBJ2-5; D is unresolved. TRBV23-1 counts as an open reading frame of uncertain function. The CDR3 consists of 12 residues. V shed 4 bases and J shed 4 bases, with 7 bases lying between them. DNA for the CDR3: TGCGCCAGCAGTCGAAGTAGAGAGACCCAGTACTTC. Protein product: CASSRSRETQYF.

In its sample, this clone was seen once. The chain is built from TRBV5-4 and TRBJ1-2; no clear D gene. The V gene lost 6 bases and the J gene lost 1 base, with 10 bases spanning the gap. Per the germline V gene, CDR1 is SGHNT and CDR2 is YYREEE (reference sequence). The length of the CDR3 is 13 residues. DNA for the CDR3: TGTGCCAGCACCCTGGACCTTAACTATGGCTACACCTTC. This codes for CASTLDLNYGYTF.

This clone was recorded a few times. The genes are TRBV7-9 and TRBJ1-6; possible D gene TRBD1, 5 bases. V lost 1 base, J lost 13 bases, and 8 bases lay in between. The germline V gene has CDR1 SEHNR and CDR2 FQNEAQ (reference sequence). The CDR3 consists of 12 residues. CDR3: CASSLDRSPLHF. The DNA of the CDR3 is TGTGCCAGCAGCTTAGACAGGTCGCCCCTCCACTTT.

The chain carries TRBV7-8 and TRBJ2-5; no reliable D call. This CDR3 region has 13 residues. Germline V CDR1 and CDR2: SGHVS, FQNEAQ. Between the trimmed V and J ends, which lost 1 base and 7 bases, there was a span of 10 bases. The CDR3 is CASSLVREGTQYF. CDR3 bases: TGTGCCAGCAGCTTAGTAAGGGAAGGGACCCAGTACTTC. Variable domain in full (rest from reference TRBV7-8 and TRBJ2-5): GAGVSQSPRYKVAKRGQDVALRCDPISGHVSLFWYQQALGQGPEFLTYFQNEAQLDKSGLPSDRFFAERPEGSVSTLKIQRTQQEDSAVYLCASSLVREGTQYFGPGTRLLVL.

V usage is TRBV7-6 and J usage is TRBJ1-3; weak D call: TRBD1 (6 bases). The CDR3 contains 15 residues. The V gene lost 4 bases and the J gene lost 4 bases, with 14 bases spanning the gap. CDR1 is SGHVS, CDR2 FNYEAQ, per germline. The CDR3 reads CASSSSTGSGNTIYF. The CDR3 DNA follows: TGTGCCAGCAGCTCTTCAACAGGGAGCGGAAACACCATATATTTT. Looking up the rest from reference TRBV7-6 and TRBJ1-3 gives the full variable domain: GAGVSQSPRYKVTKRGQDVALRCDPISGHVSLYWYRQALGQGPEFLTYFNYEAQQDKSGLPNDRFSAERPEGSISTLTIQRTEQRDSAMYRCASSSSTGSGNTIYFGEGSWLTVV.

The chain uses TRBV7-3 and TRBJ1-2, with D perhaps matching TRBD1 (5 bases). CDR3 length equals 14 residues. With 5 bases removed from V and 4 bases from J, the gap between germline ends came to 14 bases. The germline CDR1 and CDR2 sequences are SGHTA and FQGTGA. The chain's CDR3 is CASSPLGGVYGYTF. The CDR3 DNA reads as TGTGCCAGCAGCCCACTTGGGGGTGTCTATGGCTACACCTTC. The complete variable domain, with remaining parts taken from reference TRBV7-3 and TRBJ1-2, reads GAGVSQTPSNKVTEKGKYVELRCDPISGHTALYWYRQSLGQGPEFLIYFQGTGAADDSGLPNDRFFAVRPEGSVSTLKIQRTERGDSAVYLCASSPLGGVYGYTFGSGTRLTVV.

The chain links TRBV29-1 to TRBJ2-5, with D tentatively TRBD1 (6 bases). Trimming took 4 bases from V and 3 from J, leaving 12 bases between them. This CDR3 region has 13 residues. Looked up from germline, CDR1 is SQVTM and CDR2 is ANQGSEA. The CDR3 DNA reads as TGCAGCGTTGCCGGGACAAATAAAGAGACCCAGTACTTC. It encodes CSVAGTNKETQYF. Using reference TRBV29-1 and TRBJ2-5 for the parts outside the CDR3, the full variable domain is SAVISQKPSRDICQRGTSLTIQCQVDSQVTMMFWYRQQPGQSLTLIATANQGSEATYESGFVIDKFPISRPNLTFSTLTVSNMSPEDSSIYLCSVAGTNKETQYFGPGTRLLVL.

The genes are TRBV28 and TRBJ1-1, with D tentatively TRBD1 (6 bases). The CDR3 sequence is 15 residues long. The V gene's germline CDR1 is MDHEN and CDR2 SYDVKM. V was cut by 4 bases and J by 4 bases, with 16 bases left in between. In DNA, the CDR3 is TGTGCCAGCAGTTGGGGTACAGGGTTAAGCACTGAAGCTTTCTTT. Protein sequence: CASSWGTGLSTEAFF.

The chain has TRBV12-3 or TRBV12-4 and TRBJ1-5, with 9 nucleotides matching TRBD1. CDR3 length: 13 amino acids. V lost 5 bases, J lost 6 bases, and 2 bases stayed unmatched. The CDR3 protein is CASSMDRGQPQHF. CDR3 nucleotides: TGTGCCAGCAGTATGGACAGGGGTCAGCCCCAGCATTTT.

This chain links TRBV29-1 with TRBJ2-5, with 8 positions matching TRBD1. J gave up 1 base and V 3 bases, and 4 bases lay outside the gene matches. Looked up from germline, CDR1 is SQVTM and CDR2 is ANQGSEA. The CDR3 contains 14 residues. The CDR3 protein is CSVESRGPQETQYF. The CDR3, as DNA: TGCAGCGTTGAGTCCAGGGGGCCCCAAGAGACCCAGTACTTC.

V is TRBV28 and J is TRBJ1-1; D is uncertain. Germline V lookup: CDR1 MDHEN, CDR2 SYDVKM. The CDR3 extends over 14 amino acids. The V gene lost 2 bases and the J gene lost 1 base, with 8 bases spanning the gap. The CDR3 sequence is CASSLGSQNTEAFF. CDR3 DNA sequence: TGTGCCAGCAGTTTAGGATCGCAGAACACTGAAGCTTTCTTT. The entire variable domain, with the rest obtained from reference TRBV28 and TRBJ1-1, is as follows: DVKVTQSSRYLVKRTGEKVFLECVQDMDHENMFWYRQDPGLGLRLIYFSYDVKMKEKGDIPEGYSVSREKKERFSLILESASTNQTSMYLCASSLGSQNTEAFFGQGTRLTVV.

Only one count was recorded for this clone. Other nucleotide sequences in the sample specify the same CDR3. In nucleotides, the CDR3 is TGTGCCAGCTCACCCGGACAGGGTAATCAGCCCCAGCATTTT. It codes for CASSPGQGNQPQHF. The chain is built from TRBV18 and TRBJ1-5, with 8 nucleotides matching TRBD1. The ends lost 3 bases at V and 4 bases at J; junction bases unmatched: 2. This CDR3 has 14 amino acids. The germline V gene encodes CDR1 KGHSH and CDR2 LQKENI.

This chain uses TRBV29-1 with TRBJ1-3; D unclear. Germline V gives CDR1 SQVTM, CDR2 ANQGSEA. The CDR3 spans 13 residues. V was cut by 3 bases and J by 0 bases, with 6 bases left in between. The CDR3 nucleotides read TGCAGCGTTGATACGGACTCTGGAAACACCATATATTTT. Its protein is CSVDTDSGNTIYF.